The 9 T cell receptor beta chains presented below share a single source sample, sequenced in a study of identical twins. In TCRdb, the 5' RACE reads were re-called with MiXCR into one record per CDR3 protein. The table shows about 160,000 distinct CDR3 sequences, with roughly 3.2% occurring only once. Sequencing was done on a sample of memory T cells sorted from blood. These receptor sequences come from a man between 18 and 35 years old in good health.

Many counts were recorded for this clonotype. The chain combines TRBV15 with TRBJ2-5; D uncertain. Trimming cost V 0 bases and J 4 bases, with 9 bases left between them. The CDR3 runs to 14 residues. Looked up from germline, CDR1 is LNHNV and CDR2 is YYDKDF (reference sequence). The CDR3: CATSRDSWGETQYF. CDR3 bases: TGTGCCACCAGCAGAGATTCCTGGGGAGAGACCCAGTACTTC.

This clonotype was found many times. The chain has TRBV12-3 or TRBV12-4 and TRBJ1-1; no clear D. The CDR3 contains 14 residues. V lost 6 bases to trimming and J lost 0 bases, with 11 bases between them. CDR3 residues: CASRHRRLNTEAFF. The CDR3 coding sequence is TGTGCCAGCAGACACAGACGGCTGAACACTGAAGCTTTCTTT.

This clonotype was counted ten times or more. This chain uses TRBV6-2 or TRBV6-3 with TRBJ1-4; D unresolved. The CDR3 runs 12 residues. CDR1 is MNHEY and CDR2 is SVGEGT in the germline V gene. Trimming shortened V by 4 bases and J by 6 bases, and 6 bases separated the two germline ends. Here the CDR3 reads CASSSVDEKLFF. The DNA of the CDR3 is TGTGCCAGCAGTTCGGTGGATGAAAAACTGTTTTTT.

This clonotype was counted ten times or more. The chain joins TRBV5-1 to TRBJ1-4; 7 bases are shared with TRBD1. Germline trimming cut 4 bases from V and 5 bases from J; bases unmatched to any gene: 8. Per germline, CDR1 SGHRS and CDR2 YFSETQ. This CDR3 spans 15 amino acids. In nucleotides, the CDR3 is TGCGCCAGCAGCAAAGGGACAGCGGGGAATGAAAAACTGTTTTTT. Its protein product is CASSKGTAGNEKLFF.

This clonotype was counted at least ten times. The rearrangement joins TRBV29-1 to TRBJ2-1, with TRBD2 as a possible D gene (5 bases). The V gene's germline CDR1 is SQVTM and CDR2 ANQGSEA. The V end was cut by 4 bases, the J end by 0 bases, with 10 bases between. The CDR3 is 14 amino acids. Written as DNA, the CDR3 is TGCAGCGTTGGAGGGCGCAACTCCTACAATGAGCAGTTCTTC. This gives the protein CSVGGRNSYNEQFF.

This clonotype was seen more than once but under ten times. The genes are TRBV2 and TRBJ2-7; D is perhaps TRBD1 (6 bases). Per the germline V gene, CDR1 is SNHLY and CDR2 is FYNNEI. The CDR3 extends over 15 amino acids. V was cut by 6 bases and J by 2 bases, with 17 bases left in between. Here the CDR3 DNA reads TGTGCCAGCAGGGGGGACACAGGGAAAACCTACGAGCAGTACTTC. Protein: CASRGDTGKTYEQYF. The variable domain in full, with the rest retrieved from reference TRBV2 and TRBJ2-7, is EPEVTQTPSHQVTQMGQEVILRCVPISNHLYFYWYRQILGQKVEFLVSFYNNEISEKSEIFDDQFSVERPDGSNFTLKIRSTKLEDSAMYFCASRGDTGKTYEQYFGPGTRLTVT.

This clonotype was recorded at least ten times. CDR3 amino acids: CASSPGSNNSPLHF. The CDR3 bases are TGCGCCAGCAGCCCCGGATCGAATAATTCACCCCTCCACTTT. The rearrangement joins TRBV4-1 to TRBJ1-6; D uncertain. The V gene's germline CDR1 is MGHRA and CDR2 YSYEKL. This CDR3 comprises 14 residues. V dropped 4 bases and J dropped 5 bases, with 9 bases sitting between them.

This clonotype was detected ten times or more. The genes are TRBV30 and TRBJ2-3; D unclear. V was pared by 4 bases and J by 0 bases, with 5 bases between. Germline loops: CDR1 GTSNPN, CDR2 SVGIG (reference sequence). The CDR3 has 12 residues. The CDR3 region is CAWKASTDTQYF. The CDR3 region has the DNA TGTGCCTGGAAGGCTAGCACAGATACGCAGTATTTT.

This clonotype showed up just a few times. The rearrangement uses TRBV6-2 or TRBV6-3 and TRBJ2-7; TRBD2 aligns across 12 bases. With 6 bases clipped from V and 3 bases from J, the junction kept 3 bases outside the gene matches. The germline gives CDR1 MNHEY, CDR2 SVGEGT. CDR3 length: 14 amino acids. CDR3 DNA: TGTGCCAGCAGGAGACTAGCGGGAGTCTACGAGCAGTACTTC. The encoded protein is CASRRLAGVYEQYF.